The source of this TCR beta chain is a study of blood T cell repertoires in COVID-19. In the study overall: Whether acute or convalescent, the COVID-19 samples came from the United States, Italy and Spain. Sources were T cells, B-cell-depleted T cells, or PBMCs; the material itself was cDNA or gDNA.

This clone was seen once. Germline V gene data show CDR1 as SGHRS and CDR2 as YFSETQ. CDR3 size: 15 residues. J was trimmed by 0 bases and V by 3 bases; bases with no gene match: 4. In the original workflow: Amplifying reference gene primers gave estimates of nucleated cell counts. Measured with immunoSEQ multiplex PCR; TCRdb has only the in-frame clones, and not every one. The D gene and trimming were derived from the DNA, and the V and J assignments and clone size from that table. The profile shows tens of thousands of clones, about 88% of them singletons. The receptor was derived from a man aged 55 to 70 with active COVID-19. V gene TRBV5-1 combines with J gene TRBJ2-3; 7 bases agree with TRBD1. The sample was peripheral blood. CDR3 sequence (DNA): TGCGCCAGCAGCTCCCGGGACAGTAGCACAGATACGCAGTATTTT. Residues: CASSSRDSSTDTQYF.